The 26 T cell receptor beta chains listed next were all sequenced from one sample in a study of cytomegalovirus exposure and HLA in healthy donors. The PCR employed 60 Vbeta primers together with 13 Jbeta primers. Libraries were prepared by immunoSEQ multiplex PCR; TCRdb keeps only in-frame clonotypes and omits some of them. This repertoire includes 100,000 or so clones. Sequencing input: PBMCs. The origin of the receptors is a woman aged 30 to 39 in good health and CMV-seronegative.

This rearrangement joins TRBV15 to TRBJ1-5; D unresolved. Germline CDR1 reads LNHNV; CDR2 reads YYDKDF (reference sequence). The V end was cut by 0 bases, the J end by 4 bases, with 7 bases between. The CDR3 totals 14 residues. CDR3 sequence reads: CATSRDSINQPQHF. CDR3 sequence (DNA): TGTGCCACCAGCAGAGATAGCATTAATCAGCCCCAGCATTTT.

This sequence joins TRBV5-1 and TRBJ1-2; D perhaps matches TRBD1 (5 bases). Trimming took off 1 base at V and 2 bases at J, with 6 bases between the two ends. Germline V gives CDR1 SGHRS, CDR2 YFSETQ. The CDR3 runs 13 residues. The CDR3 spells CASSLNRNYGYTF. The CDR3 region has the DNA TGCGCCAGCAGCTTGAACAGGAACTATGGCTACACCTTC.

V is TRBV18 and J is TRBJ2-5, with 9 bases lining up with TRBD1. Trimming took 3 bases from V and 5 from J; bases not matched to a gene: 10. This CDR3 region has 16 residues. Per the germline V gene, CDR1 is KGHSH and CDR2 is LQKENI. The CDR3 nucleotides read TGTGCCAGCTCACCGGGAAGGGACAGGGCCGGGGAGACCCAGTACTTC. It encodes CASSPGRDRAGETQYF. Complete variable domain (other parts from reference TRBV18 and TRBJ2-5): NAGVMQNPRHLVRRRGQEARLRCSPMKGHSHVYWYRQLPEEGLKFMVYLQKENIIDESGMPKERFSAEFPKEGPSILRIQQVVRGDSAAYFCASSPGRDRAGETQYFGPGTRLLVL.

The chain couples TRBV9 to TRBJ2-7; 7 bases agree with TRBD1. The germline V gene encodes CDR1 SGDLS and CDR2 YYNGEE. There are 15 residues in the CDR3. After removal of 3 bases from V and 3 bases from J, the junction contained 9 bases not matched to a gene. Here the CDR3 reads CASSATGSLGYEQYF. In nucleotides, the CDR3 is TGTGCCAGCAGCGCGACAGGGAGCCTTGGCTACGAGCAGTACTTC. The whole variable domain, remainder taken from reference TRBV9 and TRBJ2-7, is DSGVTQTPKHLITATGQRVTLRCSPRSGDLSVYWYQQSLDQGLQFLIQYYNGEERAKGNILERFSAQQFPDLHSELNLSSLELGDSALYFCASSATGSLGYEQYFGPGTRLTVT.

The V gene is TRBV9, the J gene TRBJ1-5; 7 bases map to TRBD1. Germline CDR1 is SGDLS and CDR2 is YYNGEE. Trimming removed 4 bases from V and 3 bases from J; junction bases left unmatched: 7. The length of the CDR3 is 15 residues. CDR3 sequence (DNA): TGTGCCAGCAGCCCCGGGACAGCCGACAATCAGCCCCAGCATTTT. Protein sequence: CASSPGTADNQPQHF.

CDR3 DNA: TGTGCCAGCAGCTCAAACGGACAGGAGAACACAGATACGCAGTATTTT. It yields the protein CASSSNGQENTDTQYF. The chain couples TRBV7-3 to TRBJ2-3; TRBD1 matches 7 bases. CDR1 and CDR2 (germline): SGHTA, FQGTGA. With V trimmed by 4 bases and J by 2 bases, 9 bases remained unmatched. This CDR3 has 16 residues.

This chain joins TRBV19 and TRBJ2-1; unclear D gene. Germline V CDR1 and CDR2: LNHDA, SQIVND (reference sequence). Trimming took off 3 bases at V and 6 bases at J, with 6 bases between the two ends. The CDR3 sequence is 12 residues long. CDR3 coding DNA: TGTGCCAGTAGTATGTTAGCCAATGAGCAGTTCTTC. Protein sequence: CASSMLANEQFF. Together with reference TRBV19 and TRBJ2-1, the CDR3 gives the full variable domain: DGGITQSPKYLFRKEGQNVTLSCEQNLNHDAMYWYRQDPGQGLRLIYYSQIVNDFQKGDIAEGYSVSREKKESFPLTVTSAQKNPTAFYLCASSMLANEQFFGPGTRLTVL.

The chain combines TRBV6-1 with TRBJ2-3; TRBD2 matches 8 bases. Germline lookup yields CDR1 MNHNS and CDR2 SASEGT. The CDR3 has 15 residues. V dropped 1 base and J dropped 1; count of bases not matched to a gene: 1. The DNA for the CDR3 is TGTGCCAGCAGTGAAGACGGGGGGGGCACAGATACGCAGTATTTT. Protein sequence: CASSEDGGGTDTQYF.

The rearrangement links TRBV18 to TRBJ2-2, with 7 positions matching TRBD2. V was clipped by 5 bases and J by 4 bases; unmatched bases: 10. CDR1 KGHSH and CDR2 LQKENI come from the germline V gene. The length of the CDR3 is 16 residues. In DNA form, the CDR3 reads TGTGCCAGCTCATCGGCGGGGGTCGGTGGCACCGGGGAGCTGTTTTTT. Translated: CASSSAGVGGTGELFF.

The CDR3 DNA reads TGCGCCAGCAGTGAGTCGGCGGGAGGGCCTAACGAGCAGTACTTC. This sequence encodes CASSESAGGPNEQYF. The chain employs TRBV10-1 and TRBJ2-7; 9 bases are a match to TRBD2. This CDR3 is built from 15 residues. CDR1 is WNHNN, CDR2 SYGVQD, per germline (reference sequence). With V trimmed by 0 bases and J by 5 bases, 5 bases remained unmatched.

The chain recombines TRBV6-1 with TRBJ2-1; 8 positions agree with TRBD2. The V gene end was trimmed by 1 base and the J gene end by 3 bases; junction bases not matched to a gene: 8. CDR1 and CDR2 from the germline V gene are MNHNS and SASEGT. The CDR3 totals 17 residues. CDR3 coding DNA: TGTGCCAGCAGTGAAGAAATAGCGAGCGGGGGCTACAATGAGCAGTTCTTC. Translation: CASSEEIASGGYNEQFF.

The chain recombines TRBV6-5 with TRBJ2-7; maybe TRBD2 (6 bases). Germline loops: CDR1 MNHEY, CDR2 SVGAGI. This CDR3 spans 13 amino acids. V was cut by 6 bases and J by 7 bases, with 16 bases left in between. CDR3 sequence (DNA): TGTGCCAGCAGCAGATCTAGCGCCAGGGAGCAGTACTTC. Translating it yields CASSRSSAREQYF.

The CDR3 spells CASSASRQRNSGNTIYF. DNA for the CDR3: TGTGCCAGCTCAGCAAGTCGACAGAGAAACTCTGGAAACACCATATATTTT. The rearrangement uses TRBV18 and TRBJ1-3, with TRBD1 as a possible D gene (5 bases). V lost 5 bases and J 0 bases, leaving 17 bases between the germline ends. The length of the CDR3 is 17 residues. CDR1 is KGHSH, CDR2 LQKENI, per germline.

V gene TRBV7-9 combines with J gene TRBJ1-1; TRBD1 might be the D (5 bases). The CDR3 has 17 amino acids. The V and J ends lost 1 base and 11 bases respectively, with 26 bases between them. Germline V CDR1 and CDR2: SEHNR, FQNEAQ (reference sequence). The CDR3 loop is CASSLDGGLGVGGEAFF. The DNA for the CDR3 is TGTGCCAGCAGCTTAGATGGGGGTCTGGGGGTAGGAGGGGAGGCTTTCTTT.

This sequence joins TRBV5-1 and TRBJ2-1; D gene uncertain. Germline V CDR1 and CDR2: SGHRS, YFSETQ. This CDR3 is 14 amino acids long. Trimming left V 7 bases short and J 5 bases short, with 16 bases between. This chain's CDR3 is CASSRTPENNEQFF. DNA of the CDR3: TGCGCCAGCTCCCGAACTCCCGAAAACAATGAGCAGTTCTTC.

CDR3 DNA sequence: TGTGCCAGCAGGAGGGTTGTCAATCAGCCCCAGCATTTT. Translated: CASRRVVNQPQHF. The rearrangement links TRBV6-5 to TRBJ1-5; D call uncertain. Germline CDR1 and CDR2: MNHEY and SVGAGI. V was cut by 6 bases and J by 3 bases, with 9 bases left in between. The CDR3 runs to 13 residues.

This chain connects TRBV4-2 to TRBJ2-2; D not resolved. Trimming removed 3 bases at V and 4 bases at J, with 12 bases between. The CDR3 has 15 residues. From germline, CDR1 is LGHNA and CDR2 YNFKEQ. The CDR3 protein is CASSHENRVTGELFF. CDR3 DNA sequence: TGTGCCAGCAGCCACGAAAATCGGGTCACCGGGGAGCTGTTTTTT.

This chain joins TRBV28 and TRBJ1-6, with a tentative D call TRBD1 (5 bases). The CDR3 consists of 16 residues. CDR1 is MDHEN, CDR2 SYDVKM, per germline. V was pared by 6 bases and J by 0 bases, with 12 bases between. The CDR3 region has the DNA TGTGCCAGCAGCCTAACAGGCCTCTCCTATAATTCACCCCTCCACTTT. Its translation: CASSLTGLSYNSPLHF.

V gene TRBV30 combines with J gene TRBJ2-4, with a possible D match to TRBD2 (5 bases). This CDR3 is built from 13 residues. Between the trimmed V and J ends, which lost 5 bases and 0 bases, there was a span of 8 bases. Germline assignment: CDR1 GTSNPN and CDR2 SVGIG (reference sequence). The CDR3 bases are TGTGCCTGGGAGGGCGTAGCCAAAAACATTCAGTACTTC. It specifies CAWEGVAKNIQYF. Full variable domain (remainder filled in from reference TRBV30 and TRBJ2-4): SQTIHQWPATLVQPVGSPLSLECTVEGTSNPNLYWYRQAAGRGLQLLFYSVGIGQISSEVPQNLSASRPQDRQFILSSKKLLLSDSGFYLCAWEGVAKNIQYFGAGTRLSVL.

The V and J genes are TRBV11-2 and TRBJ1-1; D remains unclear. CDR3 length: 14 amino acids. V gave up 1 base and J gave up 4 bases, with 10 bases separating them. CDR1 is SGHAT and CDR2 is FQNNGV in the germline V gene. CDR3 coding DNA: TGTGCCAGCAGCTTAGTCCGGGATTTCACTGAAGCTTTCTTT. Translation: CASSLVRDFTEAFF.

This chain joins TRBV19 and TRBJ2-7; 9 bases match TRBD2. The V gene end was trimmed by 6 bases and the J gene end by 4 bases; junction bases not matched to a gene: 13. The CDR3 length is 16 residues. Per germline, CDR1 LNHDA and CDR2 SQIVND (reference sequence). CDR3 in DNA: TGTGCCAGTAGCACCCCGCGTATCGCGGGAGGGTACGAGCAGTACTTC. Its protein is CASSTPRIAGGYEQYF.

The CDR3 DNA reads as TGTGCCTGGAGCCGGGGACAGAGCACAGATACGCAGTATTTT. This gives the protein CAWSRGQSTDTQYF. The chain uses TRBV30 and TRBJ2-3, with 7 bases identical to TRBD1. Germline lookup yields CDR1 GTSNPN and CDR2 SVGIG (reference sequence). V lost 3 bases and J lost 0; bases outside the gene matches: 3. This CDR3 spans 14 amino acids.

The rearrangement uses TRBV7-3 and TRBJ2-7, with 7 nucleotides matching TRBD2. Looked up from germline, CDR1 is SGHTA and CDR2 is FQGTGA. Losses at the gene ends were 4 bases for V and 2 bases for J; bases not matched to a gene: 14. The CDR3 sequence is 17 residues long. CDR3 coding DNA: TGTGCCAGCAGCTCGGGGGTAATGGCGGGAGTCCCCTACGAGCAGTACTTC. It translates to CASSSGVMAGVPYEQYF.

J is TRBJ2-6 and V is TRBV4-1; possible D gene TRBD1, 6 bases. CDR3 length: 17 amino acids. V lost 4 bases and J lost 2, with 15 bases in between. Looked up from germline, CDR1 is MGHRA and CDR2 is YSYEKL. As DNA, the CDR3 is TGCGCCAGCAGCCCCCCCGTCAGGGGAGCTGGGGCCAACGTCCTGACTTTC. This translates into CASSPPVRGAGANVLTF.

The genes are TRBV2 and TRBJ2-1; 12 bases align to TRBD1. The CDR3 has 17 amino acids. Germline values: CDR1 SNHLY, CDR2 FYNNEI. The trim removed 10 bases at V and 10 bases at J, leaving 20 bases unmatched. DNA of the CDR3: TGTGCCACCCAATTCCGGGACAGGGGGCTCGCGGGCGGGGAGCAGTTCTTC. This encodes CATQFRDRGLAGGEQFF.

The chain employs TRBV28 and TRBJ2-1, with 8 bases matching TRBD2. V was clipped by 4 bases and J by 5 bases; unmatched bases: 10. This CDR3 has 16 amino acids. The germline V gene has CDR1 MDHEN and CDR2 SYDVKM. The CDR3 DNA reads TGTGCCAGCAGTTCCGCGGGACTAGGGCTCCACAATGAGCAGTTCTTC. This codes for CASSSAGLGLHNEQFF.